This entry describes one TCR beta chain. Clones were read by immunoSEQ multiplex PCR, and TCRdb kept only the in-frame ones, dropping some. The sample comprises about 95,000 clones, 87% of which are singletons, and 2% rests with the top ten. The J segment lost 7 bases and the V segment lost 4 bases, leaving 14 bases of the junction unmatched. This CDR3 is built from 18 residues. Looked up from germline, CDR1 is SGHRS and CDR2 is YFSETQ. Time point described: pretreatment peripheral blood. This record belongs to a study of PD-L1 blockade in urothelial cancer. In the study overall: Analyses were performed on blood at 3 weeks after treatment start (the second dose) and at 6 weeks. The study recovered a median of roughly 150,000 T cells per blood sample.

This material consisted of PBMCs, taken around atezolizumab (anti-PD-L1) treatment. The chain carries TRBV5-1 and TRBJ2-1; 13 nucleotides align to TRBD2. This TCR was recovered from a man in his sixties with urothelial cancer. CDR3 sequence (DNA): TGCGCCAGCAGCCCAGGACAGGGGGGACTAGCGGGACGAAATGAGCAGTTCTTC. This codes for CASSPGQGGLAGRNEQFF.